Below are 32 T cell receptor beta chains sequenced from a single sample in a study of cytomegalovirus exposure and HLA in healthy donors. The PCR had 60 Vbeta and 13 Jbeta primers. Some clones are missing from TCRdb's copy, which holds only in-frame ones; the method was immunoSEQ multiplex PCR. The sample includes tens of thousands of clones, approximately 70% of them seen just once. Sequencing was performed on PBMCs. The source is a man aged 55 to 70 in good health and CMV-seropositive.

The CDR3 loop reads CASSETRRRSTDTQYF. The DNA of the CDR3 is TGCGCCAGCAGTGAAACCAGGCGTCGTAGCACAGATACGCAGTATTTT. This sequence joins TRBV10-1 and TRBJ2-3; D is uncertain. Per germline, CDR1 WNHNN and CDR2 SYGVQD (reference sequence). CDR3 size: 16 residues. Trimming left V 3 bases short and J 0 bases short, with 13 bases between.

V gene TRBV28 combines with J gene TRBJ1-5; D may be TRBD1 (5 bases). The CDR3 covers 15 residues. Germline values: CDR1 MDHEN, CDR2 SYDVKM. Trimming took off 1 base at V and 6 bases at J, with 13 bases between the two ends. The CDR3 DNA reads TGTGCCAGCAGTTTATCTCAGGGCATGGGTCAGCCCCAGCATTTT. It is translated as CASSLSQGMGQPQHF.

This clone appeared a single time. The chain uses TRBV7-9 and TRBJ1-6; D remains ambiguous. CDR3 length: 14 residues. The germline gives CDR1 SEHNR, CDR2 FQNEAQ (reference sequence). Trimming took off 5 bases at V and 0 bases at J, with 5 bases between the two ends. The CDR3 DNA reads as TGTGCCAGCAGCCTCTCCTCCTATAATTCACCCCTCCACTTT. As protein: CASSLSSYNSPLHF.

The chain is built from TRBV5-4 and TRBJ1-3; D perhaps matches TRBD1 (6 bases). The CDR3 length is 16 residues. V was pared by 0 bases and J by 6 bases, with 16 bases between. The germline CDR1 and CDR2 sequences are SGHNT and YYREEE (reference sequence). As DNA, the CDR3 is TGTGCCAGCAGCTTGGCCAACGGGGGGCGGGAAAACACCATATATTTT. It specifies CASSLANGGRENTIYF. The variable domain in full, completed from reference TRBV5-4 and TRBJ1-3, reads ETGVTQSPTHLIKTRGQQVTLRCSSQSGHNTVSWYQQALGQGPQFIFQYYREEENGRGNFPPRFSGLQFPNYSSELNVNALELDDSALYLCASSLANGGRENTIYFGEGSWLTVV.

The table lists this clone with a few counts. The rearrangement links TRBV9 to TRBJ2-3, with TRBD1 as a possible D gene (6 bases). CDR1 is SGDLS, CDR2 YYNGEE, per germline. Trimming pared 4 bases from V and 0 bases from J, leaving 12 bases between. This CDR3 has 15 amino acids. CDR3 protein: CASSTRTESTDTQYF. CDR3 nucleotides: TGTGCCAGCAGCACGCGGACAGAAAGCACAGATACGCAGTATTTT.

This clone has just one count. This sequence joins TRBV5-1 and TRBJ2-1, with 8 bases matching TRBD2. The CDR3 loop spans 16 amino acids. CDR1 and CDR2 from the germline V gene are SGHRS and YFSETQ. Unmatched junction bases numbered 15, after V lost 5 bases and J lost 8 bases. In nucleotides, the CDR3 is TGCGCCAGCAGTTTGTTGGACAGCGGGAGTGCCCATGAGCAGTTCTTC. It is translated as CASSLLDSGSAHEQFF.

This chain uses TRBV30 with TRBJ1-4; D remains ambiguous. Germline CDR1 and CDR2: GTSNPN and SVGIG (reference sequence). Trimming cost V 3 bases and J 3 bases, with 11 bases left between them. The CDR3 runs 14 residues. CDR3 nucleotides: TGTGCCTGGAGCAACAGCCGATCTAATGAAAAACTGTTTTTT. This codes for CAWSNSRSNEKLFF.

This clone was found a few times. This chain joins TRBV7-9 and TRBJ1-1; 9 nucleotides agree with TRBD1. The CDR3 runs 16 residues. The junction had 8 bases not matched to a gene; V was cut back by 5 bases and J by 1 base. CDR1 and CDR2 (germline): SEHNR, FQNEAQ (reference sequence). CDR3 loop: CASSRGTGQANTEAFF. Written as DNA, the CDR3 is TGTGCCAGCAGCCGTGGGACAGGGCAGGCGAACACTGAAGCTTTCTTT.

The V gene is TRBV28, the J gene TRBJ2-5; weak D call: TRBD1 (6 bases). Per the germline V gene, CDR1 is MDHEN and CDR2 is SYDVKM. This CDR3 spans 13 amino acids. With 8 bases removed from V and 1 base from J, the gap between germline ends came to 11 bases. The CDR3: CASRDMPQETQYF. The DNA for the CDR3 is TGTGCCAGCCGGGACATGCCCCAAGAGACCCAGTACTTC.

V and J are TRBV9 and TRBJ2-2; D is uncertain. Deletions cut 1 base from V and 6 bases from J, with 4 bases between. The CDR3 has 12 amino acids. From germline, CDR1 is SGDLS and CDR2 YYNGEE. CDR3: CASSVLAGELFF. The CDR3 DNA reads TGTGCCAGCAGCGTACTTGCCGGGGAGCTGTTTTTT.

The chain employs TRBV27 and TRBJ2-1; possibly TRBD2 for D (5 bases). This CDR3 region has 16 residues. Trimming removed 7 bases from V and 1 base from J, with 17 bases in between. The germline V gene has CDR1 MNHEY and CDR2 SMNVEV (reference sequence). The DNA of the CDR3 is TGTGCCAGCACCCGAGCGGCGGTAGGGTCCTACAATGAGCAGTTCTTC. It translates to CASTRAAVGSYNEQFF.

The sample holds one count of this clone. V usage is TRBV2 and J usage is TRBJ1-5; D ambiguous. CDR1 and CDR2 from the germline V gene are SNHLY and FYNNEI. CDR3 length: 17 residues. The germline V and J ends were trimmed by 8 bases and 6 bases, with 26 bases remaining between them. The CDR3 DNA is TGTGCCAGCCCCATCCGCCTAACCGTCTTCGAGCGTCAGCCCCAGCATTTT. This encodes CASPIRLTVFERQPQHF. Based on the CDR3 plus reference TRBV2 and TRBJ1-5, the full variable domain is EPEVTQTPSHQVTQMGQEVILRCVPISNHLYFYWYRQILGQKVEFLVSFYNNEISEKSEIFDDQFSVERPDGSNFTLKIRSTKLEDSAMYFCASPIRLTVFERQPQHFGDGTRLSIL.

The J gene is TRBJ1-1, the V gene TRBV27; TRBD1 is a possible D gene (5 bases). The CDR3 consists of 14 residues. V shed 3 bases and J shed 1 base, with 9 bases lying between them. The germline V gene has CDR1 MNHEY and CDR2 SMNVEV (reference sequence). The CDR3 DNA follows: TGTGCCAGCAGTTTCTCGGGGGGGAACACTGAAGCTTTCTTT. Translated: CASSFSGGNTEAFF.

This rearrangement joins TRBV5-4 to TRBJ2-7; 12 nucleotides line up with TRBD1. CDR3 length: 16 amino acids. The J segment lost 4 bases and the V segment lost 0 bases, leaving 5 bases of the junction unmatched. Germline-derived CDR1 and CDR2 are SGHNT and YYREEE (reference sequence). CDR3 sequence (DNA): TGTGCCAGCAGCTTGGGGGGGACAGGGGGCGCTTACGAGCAGTACTTC. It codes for CASSLGGTGGAYEQYF. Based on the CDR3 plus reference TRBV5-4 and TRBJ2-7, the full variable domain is ETGVTQSPTHLIKTRGQQVTLRCSSQSGHNTVSWYQQALGQGPQFIFQYYREEENGRGNFPPRFSGLQFPNYSSELNVNALELDDSALYLCASSLGGTGGAYEQYFGPGTRLTVT.

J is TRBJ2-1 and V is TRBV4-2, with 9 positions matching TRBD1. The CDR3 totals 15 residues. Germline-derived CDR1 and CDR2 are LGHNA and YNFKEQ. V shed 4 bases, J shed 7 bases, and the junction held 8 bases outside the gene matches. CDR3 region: CASSRGTGSLNEQFF. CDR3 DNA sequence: TGTGCCAGCAGCCGGGGGACAGGGAGCCTAAATGAGCAGTTCTTC.

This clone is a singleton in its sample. The CDR3 region has the DNA TGTGCCAGCAGCCAAGTGGGAGGACAGCAGTTCTTC. Its protein product is CASSQVGGQQFF. This chain connects TRBV14 to TRBJ2-1, with D possibly TRBD2 on 6 matching bases. CDR1 is SGHDN and CDR2 is FVKESK in the germline V gene. The germline V and J ends were trimmed by 1 base and 11 bases, with 9 bases remaining between them. This CDR3 is built from 12 residues.

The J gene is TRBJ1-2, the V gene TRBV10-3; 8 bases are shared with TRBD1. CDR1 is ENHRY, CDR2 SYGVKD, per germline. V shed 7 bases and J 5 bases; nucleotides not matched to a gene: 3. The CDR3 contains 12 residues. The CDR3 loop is CAITTGGYGYTF. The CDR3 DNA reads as TGTGCCATCACCACAGGGGGGTATGGCTACACCTTC.

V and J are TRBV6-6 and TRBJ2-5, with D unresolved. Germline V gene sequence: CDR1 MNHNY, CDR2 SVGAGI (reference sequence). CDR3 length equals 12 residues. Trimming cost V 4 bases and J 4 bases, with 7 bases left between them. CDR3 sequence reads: CASSFLRETQYF. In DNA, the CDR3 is TGTGCCAGCAGTTTCCTCCGAGAGACCCAGTACTTC.

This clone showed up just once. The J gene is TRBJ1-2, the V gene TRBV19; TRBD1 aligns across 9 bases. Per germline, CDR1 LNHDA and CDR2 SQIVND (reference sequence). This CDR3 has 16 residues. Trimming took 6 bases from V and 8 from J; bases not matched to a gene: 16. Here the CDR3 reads CASSLPRGTGQGGYTF. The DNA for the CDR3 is TGTGCCAGTAGCCTTCCGCGAGGGACAGGGCAGGGGGGCTACACCTTC.

CDR3 DNA sequence: TGTGCCAGCAGCCGAATACTAGGCGTCGACACCGGGGAGCTGTTTTTT. Amino acids: CASSRILGVDTGELFF. The rearrangement joins TRBV5-8 to TRBJ2-2; TRBD2 is a possible D gene (5 bases). In germline, CDR1 is SGHTS, CDR2 YDEGEE. The CDR3 is 16 residues long. V lost 4 bases and J lost 3, with 16 bases in between.

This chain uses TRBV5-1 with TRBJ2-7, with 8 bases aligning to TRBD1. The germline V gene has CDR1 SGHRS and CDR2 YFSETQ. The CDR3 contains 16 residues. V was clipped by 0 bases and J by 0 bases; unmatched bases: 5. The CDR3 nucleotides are TGCGCCAGCAGCTTGGGGTATGGGACAGGCTCCTACGAGCAGTACTTC. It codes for CASSLGYGTGSYEQYF.

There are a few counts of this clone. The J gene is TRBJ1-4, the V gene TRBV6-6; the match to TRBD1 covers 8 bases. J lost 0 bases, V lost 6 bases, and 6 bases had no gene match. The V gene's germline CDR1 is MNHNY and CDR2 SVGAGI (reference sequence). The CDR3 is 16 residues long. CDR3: CASRSTGGATNEKLFF. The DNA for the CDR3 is TGTGCCAGCAGATCAACAGGGGGAGCAACTAATGAAAAACTGTTTTTT.

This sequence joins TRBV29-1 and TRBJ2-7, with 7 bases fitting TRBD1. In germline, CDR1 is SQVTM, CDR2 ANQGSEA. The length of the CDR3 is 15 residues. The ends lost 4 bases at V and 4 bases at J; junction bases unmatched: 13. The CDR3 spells CSVGARKGALYEQYF. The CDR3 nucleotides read TGCAGCGTTGGCGCCAGAAAGGGGGCTTTGTACGAGCAGTACTTC.

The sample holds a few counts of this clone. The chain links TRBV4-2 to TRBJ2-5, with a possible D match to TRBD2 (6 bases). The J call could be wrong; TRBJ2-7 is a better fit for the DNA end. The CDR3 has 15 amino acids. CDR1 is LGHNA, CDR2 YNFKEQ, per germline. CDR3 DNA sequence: TGTGCCAGCAGCCAAGATCGGAGGGGTAGATACGAGCAGTACTTC. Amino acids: CASSQDRRGRYEQYF.

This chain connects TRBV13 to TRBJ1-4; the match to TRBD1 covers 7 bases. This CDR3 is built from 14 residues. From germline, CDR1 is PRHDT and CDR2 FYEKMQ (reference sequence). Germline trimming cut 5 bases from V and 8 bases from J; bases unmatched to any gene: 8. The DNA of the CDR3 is TGTGCCAGCAGCCCCCGACAGGGAGGAGAAAAACTGTTTTTT. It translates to CASSPRQGGEKLFF.

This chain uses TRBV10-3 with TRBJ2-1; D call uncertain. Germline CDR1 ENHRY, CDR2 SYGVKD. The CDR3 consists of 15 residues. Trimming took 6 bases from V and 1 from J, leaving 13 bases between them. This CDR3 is CAISDSKTSYNEQFF. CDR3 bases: TGTGCCATCAGCGATAGCAAAACATCCTACAATGAGCAGTTCTTC.

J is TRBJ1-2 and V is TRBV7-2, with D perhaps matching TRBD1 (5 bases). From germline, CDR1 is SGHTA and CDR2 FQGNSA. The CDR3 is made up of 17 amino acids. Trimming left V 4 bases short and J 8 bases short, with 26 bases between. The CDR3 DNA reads TGTGCCAGCAGCTCAAGTTCCACGACTCGACTCGGGGGGGGCTACACCTTC. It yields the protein CASSSSSTTRLGGGYTF.

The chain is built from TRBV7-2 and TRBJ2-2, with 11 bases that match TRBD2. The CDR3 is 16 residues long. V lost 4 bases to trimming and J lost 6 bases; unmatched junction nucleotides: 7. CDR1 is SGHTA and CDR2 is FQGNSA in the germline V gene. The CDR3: CASSSTSGSRPGELFF. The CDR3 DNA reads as TGTGCCAGCAGCTCAACTAGCGGGAGTCGGCCCGGGGAGCTGTTTTTT.

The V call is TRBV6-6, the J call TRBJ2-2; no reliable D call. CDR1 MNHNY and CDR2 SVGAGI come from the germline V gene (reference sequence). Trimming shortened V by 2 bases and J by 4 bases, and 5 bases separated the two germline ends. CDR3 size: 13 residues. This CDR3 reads CASSYASTGELFF. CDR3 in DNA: TGTGCCAGCAGTTACGCTAGCACCGGGGAGCTGTTTTTT.

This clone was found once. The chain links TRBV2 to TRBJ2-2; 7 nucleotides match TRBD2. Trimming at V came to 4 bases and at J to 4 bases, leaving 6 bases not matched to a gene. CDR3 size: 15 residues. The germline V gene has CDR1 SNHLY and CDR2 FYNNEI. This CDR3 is CASSATSASTGELFF. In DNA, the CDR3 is TGTGCCAGCAGTGCTACTAGCGCGAGCACCGGGGAGCTGTTTTTT. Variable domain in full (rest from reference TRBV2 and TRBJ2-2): EPEVTQTPSHQVTQMGQEVILRCVPISNHLYFYWYRQILGQKVEFLVSFYNNEISEKSEIFDDQFSVERPDGSNFTLKIRSTKLEDSAMYFCASSATSASTGELFFGEGSRLTVL.

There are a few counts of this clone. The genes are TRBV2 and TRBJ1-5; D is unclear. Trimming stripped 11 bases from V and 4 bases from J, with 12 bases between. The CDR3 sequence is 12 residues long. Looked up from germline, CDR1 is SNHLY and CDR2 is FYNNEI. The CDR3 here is CASKGGNQPQHF. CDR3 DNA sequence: TGTGCCTCCAAGGGAGGGAATCAGCCCCAGCATTTT.

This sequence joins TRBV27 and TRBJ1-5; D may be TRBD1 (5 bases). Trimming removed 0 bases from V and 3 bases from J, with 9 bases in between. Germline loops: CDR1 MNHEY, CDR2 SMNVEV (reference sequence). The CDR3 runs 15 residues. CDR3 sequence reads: CASSLSGGLNQPQHF. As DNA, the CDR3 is TGTGCCAGCAGTTTATCGGGGGGTCTCAATCAGCCCCAGCATTTT.